This paragraph reports one T cell receptor (beta chain). Its antigen is currently unknown. These data come from a study of CD8+CD57+ T cells in acquired aplastic anemia. The CDR3 contains 14 residues. The germline V gene has CDR1 SGHNT and CDR2 YYREEE (reference sequence). Trimming removed 7 bases from V and 5 bases from J, with 15 bases in between. Study observations and caveats: It was found that nearly 30 CD8+ CDR3 sequences were shared between patients and controls. Patients and healthy controls showed no significant CD8+ Simpson's diversity difference.

Patients chosen for sequencing had shown CD8+CD57+ cell expansion by flow cytometry. The study profiled TCR beta VDJ and CDR3 using genomic DNA as template. TCRdb ran MiXCR on the reads and lists one entry per CDR3 protein. The table has around 430,000 distinct CDR3 sequences, less than 35% seen once. The specimen sequenced was sorted CD4+, CD8+, or CD8+CD57+ T cells (not recorded which) from PBMCs. This chain uses TRBV5-4 with TRBJ2-2; D is tentatively TRBD1 or TRBD2 (6 bases each). The source is a human donor with aplastic anemia. The CDR3 nucleotides are TGTGCCAGCGAAAAGGGGGGAGGTACCGGGGAGCTGTTTTTT. It yields the protein CASEKGGGTGELFF.